The 2 T cell receptor beta chains below come from one sample, sequenced in a study of T cell responses to AZD1222 COVID-19 vaccine. Profiled with immunoSEQ multiplex PCR; TCRdb holds only in-frame clones, not every one. The sample records about 140,000 clones, 90% being singletons. The specimen was peripheral blood, collected 28 days after the second AZD1222 dose. The receptors here all came from an adult who received the AZD1222 COVID-19 vaccine.

The chain uses TRBV28 and TRBJ1-6; D gene ambiguous. The V gene lost 3 bases and the J gene lost 14 bases, with 11 bases spanning the gap. Germline V gene data show CDR1 as MDHEN and CDR2 as SYDVKM. This CDR3 contains 12 residues. The chain's CDR3 is CASSFLNTALHF. The DNA for the CDR3 is TGTGCCAGCAGTTTCCTTAACACAGCCCTCCACTTT.

The genes are TRBV2 and TRBJ2-3; TRBD2 might be the D (5 bases). CDR1 and CDR2 (germline): SNHLY, FYNNEI. Trimming left V 8 bases short and J 3 bases short, with 15 bases between. This CDR3 region has 14 residues. The CDR3 loop reads CASGLLVETDTQYF. CDR3 sequence (DNA): TGTGCCAGCGGCTTACTAGTGGAAACAGATACGCAGTATTTT.